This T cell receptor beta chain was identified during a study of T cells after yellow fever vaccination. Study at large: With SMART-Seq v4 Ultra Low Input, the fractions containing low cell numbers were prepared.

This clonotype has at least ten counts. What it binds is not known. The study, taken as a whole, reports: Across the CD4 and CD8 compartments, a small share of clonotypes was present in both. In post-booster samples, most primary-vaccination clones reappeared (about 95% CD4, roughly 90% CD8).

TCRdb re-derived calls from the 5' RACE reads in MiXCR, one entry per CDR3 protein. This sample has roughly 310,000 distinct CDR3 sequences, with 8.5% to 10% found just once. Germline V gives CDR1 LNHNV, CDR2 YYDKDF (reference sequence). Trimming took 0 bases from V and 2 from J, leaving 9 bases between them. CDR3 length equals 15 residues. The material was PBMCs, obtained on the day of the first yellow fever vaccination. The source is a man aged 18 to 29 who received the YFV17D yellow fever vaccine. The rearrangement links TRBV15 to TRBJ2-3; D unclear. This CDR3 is CATSRDGRPTDTQYF. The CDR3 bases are TGTGCCACCAGCAGAGATGGACGCCCCACAGATACGCAGTATTTT.